Each of the 21 T cell receptor beta chains below was sequenced from the same sample in a study of circulating tumor DNA in untreated peripheral T-cell lymphoma listed by TCRdb under 2021. Library preparation employed the immunoSEQ multiplex PCR assay. TCRdb's version of the immuneACCESS table is confined to in-frame rearrangements and falls short of the full clone set. An unresolved V gene accounts for under half of the shortfall where checked; the remainder is of unknown origin. The sample table contains 5,000 or so clones; only one count was recorded for around 72% of them. Of the sample, more than 40% is held by the ten largest clones. The sequencing input was tumor tissue. The receptors originated from a human donor with peripheral T-cell lymphoma.

The sample holds one count of this clone. This sequence joins TRBV6-8 and TRBJ2-3; the D is unclear. The CDR3 length is 12 residues. V lost 4 bases and J 4 bases, leaving 6 bases between the germline ends. Germline CDR1 MNHGY, CDR2 SAAAGT. The chain's CDR3 is CASSSRSDTQYF. CDR3 DNA: TGTGCCAGCAGTTCTAGATCAGATACGCAGTATTTT.

The chain employs TRBV28 and TRBJ2-7; possible D gene TRBD1, 7 bases. CDR1 MDHEN and CDR2 SYDVKM come from the germline V gene. V dropped 7 bases and J dropped 5 bases, with 24 bases sitting between them. The CDR3 has 16 residues. CDR3 protein: CASTRGGGAIPDEQYF. In DNA form, the CDR3 reads TGTGCCAGCACCAGAGGGGGCGGGGCTATACCGGACGAGCAGTACTTC.

The rearrangement uses TRBV27 and TRBJ2-1; no reliable D call. V lost 3 bases and J 4 bases, leaving 13 bases between the germline ends. The CDR3 has 15 residues. Germline CDR1 and CDR2: MNHEY and SMNVEV (reference sequence). For the CDR3, the DNA is TGTGCCAGCAGTTTCAGACGAACGGCGTACAATGAGCAGTTCTTC. This encodes CASSFRRTAYNEQFF.

V usage is TRBV18 and J usage is TRBJ2-7; D gene ambiguous. From germline, CDR1 is KGHSH and CDR2 LQKENI. CDR3 length equals 13 residues. The ends were cut back, 3 bases at V and 0 bases at J, with 6 bases in the middle. The CDR3 spells CASSPQSSYEQYF. The DNA of the CDR3 is TGTGCCAGCTCACCCCAAAGCTCCTACGAGCAGTACTTC. The variable domain in full, completed from reference TRBV18 and TRBJ2-7, reads NAGVMQNPRHLVRRRGQEARLRCSPMKGHSHVYWYRQLPEEGLKFMVYLQKENIIDESGMPKERFSAEFPKEGPSILRIQQVVRGDSAAYFCASSPQSSYEQYFGPGTRLTVT.

This clone appeared a single time. The chain recombines TRBV6-7 with TRBJ2-3; D is perhaps TRBD2 (5 bases). TRBV6-7 is an ORF, and what it does is uncertain. This CDR3 is 17 amino acids long. V lost 6 bases to trimming and J lost 4 bases, with 23 bases between them. The CDR3 protein is CASSPGERREPADTQYF. The CDR3 DNA sequence: TGTGCCAGCAGCCCCGGGGAGAGGAGAGAACCCGCAGATACGCAGTATTTT.

The chain couples TRBV19 to TRBJ1-5; 9 bases match TRBD1. The CDR3 totals 14 residues. J was trimmed by 4 bases and V by 6 bases; bases with no gene match: 4. Germline values: CDR1 LNHDA, CDR2 SQIVND (reference sequence). The CDR3 DNA sequence: TGTGCCAGTAGCTCGGGACAGGGTAATCAGCCCCAGCATTTT. Translating gives CASSSGQGNQPQHF. The variable domain in full, completed from reference TRBV19 and TRBJ1-5, reads DGGITQSPKYLFRKEGQNVTLSCEQNLNHDAMYWYRQDPGQGLRLIYYSQIVNDFQKGDIAEGYSVSREKKESFPLTVTSAQKNPTAFYLCASSSGQGNQPQHFGDGTRLSIL.

The chain couples TRBV19 to TRBJ2-7; 8 bases fit TRBD1. From germline, CDR1 is LNHDA and CDR2 SQIVND (reference sequence). The CDR3 covers 13 residues. Germline trimming cut 9 bases from V and 4 bases from J; bases unmatched to any gene: 8. CDR3 DNA sequence: TGTGCCAGCGGGACAGGAATATTATACGAGCAGTACTTC. Amino acids: CASGTGILYEQYF.

This chain links TRBV11-3 with TRBJ2-6, with D tentatively TRBD1 or TRBD2 (5 bases each). Deletions cut 2 bases from V and 2 bases from J, with 7 bases between. The length of the CDR3 is 15 residues. CDR1 SGHNT and CDR2 YENEEA come from the germline V gene. As DNA, the CDR3 is TGTGCCAGCAGCTTAATGGGGGCTGGGGCCAACGTCCTGACTTTC. This encodes CASSLMGAGANVLTF.

The table lists this clone with a few counts. CDR3: CASSRPPDRSNQPQHF. The CDR3 DNA follows: TGTGCCAGCAGTCGCCCCCCGGACAGAAGCAATCAGCCCCAGCATTTT. The chain joins TRBV6-8 to TRBJ1-5, with D tentatively TRBD1 (6 bases). Trimming shortened V by 5 bases and J by 1 base, and 15 bases separated the two germline ends. CDR3 length equals 16 residues. The V gene's germline CDR1 is MNHGY and CDR2 SAAAGT.

The V gene is TRBV18, the J gene TRBJ2-3; D unresolved. With 3 bases removed from V and 4 bases from J, the gap between germline ends came to 14 bases. This CDR3 has 15 residues. From germline, CDR1 is KGHSH and CDR2 LQKENI. Here the CDR3 reads CASSPRDNAADTQYF. In DNA, the CDR3 is TGTGCCAGCTCACCTCGAGACAACGCCGCAGATACGCAGTATTTT.

The gene calls are TRBV6-8 and TRBJ2-7, with TRBD1 matching over 7 bases. V dropped 5 bases and J dropped 6; count of bases not matched to a gene: 7. This CDR3 is built from 13 residues. Germline V gene data show CDR1 as MNHGY and CDR2 as SAAAGT. The CDR3 protein is CASSPGQTGEQYF. Here the CDR3 DNA reads TGTGCCAGCAGTCCGGGACAGACTGGCGAGCAGTACTTC.

V is TRBV23-1 and J is TRBJ2-1; perhaps TRBD2 as D (5 bases). Being an ORF, TRBV23-1 has a function that is uncertain. Trimming shortened V by 6 bases and J by 9 bases, and 21 bases separated the two germline ends. The CDR3 extends over 15 amino acids. CDR3 in amino acids: CASSQGRAGASEQFF. Here the CDR3 DNA reads TGCGCCAGCAGCCAAGGACGGGCGGGCGCCAGTGAGCAGTTCTTC.

This chain connects TRBV12-5 to TRBJ2-2; D is uncertain. Germline CDR1 LGHNT, CDR2 FRNRAP. CDR3 size: 13 residues. The CDR3 DNA is TGTGCCAGCAACTCCGCGAACACCGGGGAGCTGTTTTTT. Encoded protein: CASNSANTGELFF.

The chain links TRBV30 to TRBJ1-5; D remains unclear. This CDR3 has 13 residues. From germline, CDR1 is GTSNPN and CDR2 SVGIG (reference sequence). V was pared by 1 base and J by 4 bases, with 8 bases between. The CDR3 region has the DNA TGTGCCTGGAGTGGGTCAGATAATCAGCCCCAGCATTTT. Translating gives CAWSGSDNQPQHF.

V is TRBV5-1 and J is TRBJ2-5; 8 positions agree with TRBD2. V shed 4 bases and J 4 bases; nucleotides not matched to a gene: 12. Germline V gene lookup returns CDR1 SGHRS and CDR2 YFSETQ. The CDR3 spans 16 residues. Here the CDR3 reads CASSVLSGKRGETQYF. The DNA for the CDR3 is TGCGCCAGCAGCGTACTTAGCGGGAAGAGGGGAGAGACCCAGTACTTC.

In this sample, this clone turned up a few times. The rearrangement uses TRBV18 and TRBJ1-3; D gene unclear. The CDR3 length is 14 residues. V was clipped by 3 bases and J by 0 bases, with 6 bases between them. Per germline, CDR1 KGHSH and CDR2 LQKENI. CDR3 coding DNA: TGTGCCAGCTCACCGACCGACTCTGGAAACACCATATATTTT. Amino acids: CASSPTDSGNTIYF. Full variable domain (outside the CDR3, taken from reference TRBV18 and TRBJ1-3): NAGVMQNPRHLVRRRGQEARLRCSPMKGHSHVYWYRQLPEEGLKFMVYLQKENIIDESGMPKERFSAEFPKEGPSILRIQQVVRGDSAAYFCASSPTDSGNTIYFGEGSWLTVV.

The rearrangement links TRBV14 to TRBJ2-7, with D possibly being TRBD1 (5 bases). This CDR3 is built from 16 residues. The ends were cut back, 1 base at V and 2 bases at J, with 15 bases in the middle. Germline V gene sequence: CDR1 SGHDN, CDR2 FVKESK. DNA of the CDR3: TGTGCCAGCAGCCAAGGACAGCCCCAACCTCCCTACGAGCAGTACTTC. Protein sequence: CASSQGQPQPPYEQYF.

The chain joins TRBV19 to TRBJ2-2; TRBD2 matches 8 bases. Germline CDR1 LNHDA, CDR2 SQIVND (reference sequence). CDR3 size: 18 residues. J was trimmed by 1 base and V by 7 bases; bases with no gene match: 14. The DNA for the CDR3 is TGTGCCAGTAAACCGGGGACCGGGACTAGAAGGAACACCGGGGAGCTGTTTTTT. Translated, it gives CASKPGTGTRRNTGELFF.

This chain links TRBV19 with TRBJ1-2, with 8 bases that match TRBD1. From germline, CDR1 is LNHDA and CDR2 SQIVND (reference sequence). The junction had 17 bases not matched to a gene; V was cut back by 3 bases and J by 8 bases. The CDR3 loop spans 17 amino acids. The CDR3 nucleotides are TGTGCCAGTAGTATCCGGTACCCGGGACAGGAGGCGGGCGGCTACACCTTC. Translated: CASSIRYPGQEAGGYTF. Supplemented by reference TRBV19 and TRBJ1-2, the full variable domain reads DGGITQSPKYLFRKEGQNVTLSCEQNLNHDAMYWYRQDPGQGLRLIYYSQIVNDFQKGDIAEGYSVSREKKESFPLTVTSAQKNPTAFYLCASSIRYPGQEAGGYTFGSGTRLTVV.

There are a few counts of this clone. The chain is built from TRBV29-1 and TRBJ1-2; no definite D call. CDR1 is SQVTM, CDR2 ANQGSEA, per germline. The CDR3 consists of 12 residues. Trimming took 6 bases from V and 7 from J, leaving 15 bases between them. CDR3 sequence: CSVWTVHGGYTF. In DNA, the CDR3 is TGCAGCGTATGGACGGTGCATGGTGGCTACACCTTC.

In DNA, the CDR3 is TGTGCCACCAGGGTCAGGGGAACGAACACCGGGGAGCTGTTTTTT. Encoded protein: CATRVRGTNTGELFF. The V gene is TRBV10-3, the J gene TRBJ2-2, with D perhaps TRBD1 (6 bases). Looked up from germline, CDR1 is ENHRY and CDR2 is SYGVKD. Trimming left V 10 bases short and J 0 bases short, with 15 bases between. This CDR3 has 15 amino acids.